Following are 4 T cell receptor beta chains from one sample sequenced in a study of blood T cell repertoires in COVID-19. Method: immunoSEQ multiplex PCR; TCRdb's copy keeps in-frame clones and lacks some. The sample has around 270,000 clones; approximately 85% are singletons. Sequenced: PBMCs or T cells enriched from blood (not recorded which). These receptors were collected from a woman aged 25 to 45 who had recovered from COVID-19.

V usage is TRBV27 and J usage is TRBJ1-3; D unresolved. This CDR3 comprises 14 residues. Germline CDR1 MNHEY, CDR2 SMNVEV (reference sequence). V gave up 8 bases and J gave up 2 bases, with 13 bases separating them. The CDR3 protein is CASGDRKAGNTIYF. DNA for the CDR3: TGTGCCAGCGGAGACCGGAAGGCTGGAAACACCATATATTTT.

The V call is TRBV29-1, the J call TRBJ1-2; TRBD1 matches 7 bases. The V segment lost 3 bases and the J segment 5 bases; nucleotides outside the gene matches: 12. The CDR3 has 15 amino acids. The germline V gene encodes CDR1 SQVTM and CDR2 ANQGSEA. DNA for the CDR3: TGCAGCGTTGAGAGGGACGGGCAGGGGGGATATGGCTACACCTTC. This gives the protein CSVERDGQGGYGYTF.

The chain links TRBV7-2 to TRBJ2-2; TRBD1 matches at 8 bases. V lost 2 bases, J lost 7 bases, and 6 bases stayed unmatched. The CDR3 runs to 15 residues. Germline loops: CDR1 SGHTA, CDR2 FQGNSA. CDR3 amino acids: CASSLSRGRGGELFF. CDR3 DNA sequence: TGTGCCAGCAGCTTAAGCAGGGGGCGCGGCGGGGAGCTGTTTTTT. Complete variable domain (other parts from reference TRBV7-2 and TRBJ2-2): GAGVSQSPSNKVTEKGKDVELRCDPISGHTALYWYRQSLGQGLEFLIYFQGNSAPDKSGLPSDRFSAERTGGSVSTLTIQRTQQEDSAVYLCASSLSRGRGGELFFGEGSRLTVL.

The chain joins TRBV15 to TRBJ1-4, with unresolved D. V was shortened by 4 bases and J by 15 bases, with 15 bases between the two germline ends. CDR1 is LNHNV, CDR2 YYDKDF, per germline (reference sequence). The CDR3 spans 12 residues. The CDR3 spells CATSNGRSSVFF. The CDR3 region has the DNA TGTGCCACCAGCAATGGTCGGTCCTCGGTGTTTTTT.